This T cell receptor (beta chain) was recovered during a study of blood T cells in healthy people across ages. For the second PCR, which ran for about 6 to 12 cycles, a sample-barcoded 5' primer and a J-beta primer mix were used. Each TCR beta cDNA got a 12-nucleotide random molecular identifier. TCRdb re-called the 5' RACE reads with MiXCR, one entry per CDR3 protein. The profile covers about 1.8 million distinct CDR3 sequences, with around half appearing a single time and around 2.1% taken by the ten largest. The study, taken as a whole, reports: There were more naive CD4+ cells and higher diversity in long-lived donors than in aged donors. Age advanced and TCR beta diversity per million T cells fell, roughly linearly.

Comments on this clonotype: Its cognate antigen is unknown.

Deletions cut 3 bases from V and 3 bases from J, with 14 bases between. This CDR3 has 15 residues. The germline gives CDR1 LGHNA, CDR2 YNFKEQ. The origin of this receptor is a woman between 40 and 50 years old in good health. The gene calls are TRBV4-2 and TRBJ1-1; no reliable D call. Sequenced input: blood. CDR3 in DNA: TGTGCCAGCAGCCACCCAGCCTCTAGGGACACTGAAGCTTTCTTT. Translating it yields CASSHPASRDTEAFF.